The rows below give T cell receptor beta chains drawn from one sample of a study of cytomegalovirus exposure and HLA in healthy donors. The repertoire was sequenced with immunoSEQ multiplex PCR; TCRdb's copy has only in-frame clones and lacks some. The sample has over 250,000 clones, roughly two thirds seen once. The sequenced material came from PBMCs. The source of these receptors is a female donor in good health and CMV-seronegative. CDR3s include the opening cysteine and the closing phenylalanine or tryptophan. D genes are given only for firm matches. A clone size is listed for some rows: how often the clone was seen (once, few, many), or a class if it is expanded.

J	size	V	D	DNA	CDR3
TRBJ2-7	.	TRBV11-2	TRBD1	TGTGCCAGCAGCTTCGGACAGGGGAGAACCTACGAGCAGTACTTC	CASSFGQGRTYEQYF
TRBJ2-3	few	TRBV9	.	TGTGCCAGCAGCGTAGCGCCGGGTAGCACAGATACGCAGTATTTT	CASSVAPGSTDTQYF
TRBJ2-5	.	TRBV10-2	.	TGCGCCAGCACGAAAGGGAGACAAGAGACCCAGTACTTC	CASTKGRQETQYF
TRBJ2-5	.	TRBV11-2	TRBD1	TGTGCCAGCAGCCCTCTAGGGGACAGGGGAGAGACCCAGTACTTC	CASSPLGDRGETQYF
TRBJ1-4	.	TRBV6-5	TRBD1	TGTGCCAGCAGAGGGACAGCGGCAGGGGAAAAACTGTTTTTT	CASRGTAAGEKLFF
TRBJ2-7	.	TRBV14	.	TGTGCCAGCAGCCAAGAAGGGTTCCGGGGGGAGCAGTACTTC	CASSQEGFRGEQYF
TRBJ1-1	.	TRBV5-1	TRBD1	TGCGCCAGCAGCTCCACCGGGACAGCGAACACTGAAGCTTTCTTT	CASSSTGTANTEAFF
TRBJ2-2	.	TRBV2	TRBD1	TGTGCCAGCCTTCCGGGACAGGGAGGCACCGGGGAGCTGTTTTTT	CASLPGQGGTGELFF
TRBJ1-4	.	TRBV7-9	TRBD1	TGTGCCAGCAGCTTAGCACAGGGGAATGAAAAACTGTTTTTT	CASSLAQGNEKLFF
TRBJ1-5	.	TRBV28	TRBD1	TGTGCCACCATGGACAGGGGGCCACGGCAGCCCCAGCATTTT	CATMDRGPRQPQHF
TRBJ1-5	.	TRBV19	TRBD1	TGTGCCAGTAGTAGGGGACAGGGCATTCAGCCCCAGCATTTT	CASSRGQGIQPQHF
TRBJ1-5	.	TRBV19	.	TGTGCCAGTAGTATCGGGACAAAGAATCAGCCCCAGCATTTT	CASSIGTKNQPQHF
TRBJ1-2	.	TRBV18	.	TGTGCCAGCTCACCAGCCAGGGAAGGCTATGGCTACACCTTC	CASSPAREGYGYTF
TRBJ2-3	.	TRBV4-1	.	TGCGCCAGCAGTACGGGGAAGGCTAGTGGAGCAGATACGCAGTATTTT	CASSTGKASGADTQYF
TRBJ2-5	.	TRBV4-1	TRBD2	TGCGCCAGTTCGGTCGGGACTAGCGGGATCCAAGAGACCCAGTACTTC	CASSVGTSGIQETQYF
TRBJ2-1	.	TRBV9	TRBD2	TGTGCCAGCAGCGTTACTAGCGACCACAATGAGCAGTTCTTC	CASSVTSDHNEQFF
TRBJ2-1	.	TRBV6-5	TRBD2	TGTGCCAGCAGTTACTCTCCTGCGGGAGCGGGTGAGCAGTTCTTC	CASSYSPAGAGEQFF
TRBJ2-1	.	TRBV6-6	TRBD1	TGTGCCAGCAGCCACAACCGGGACAGGCAGTTCTTC	CASSHNRDRQFF
TRBJ1-5	once	TRBV4-1	.	TGCGCCAGCAGCCAAAATACGGGGTATCAGCCCCAGCATTTT	CASSQNTGYQPQHF
TRBJ1-3	.	TRBV7-6	.	TGTGCCAGCAGCTTGGTCGGACAGCCCTCTGGAAACACCATATATTTT	CASSLVGQPSGNTIYF
TRBJ2-1	.	TRBV5-1	TRBD2	TGCGCCAGCAGCTACCAGGTTCTAGCGGGAGCAAACAATGAGCAGTTCTTC	CASSYQVLAGANNEQFF
TRBJ1-2	.	TRBV5-6	.	TGTGCCAGCCGCCCTCAGGGGCGAGTCTATGGCTACACCTTC	CASRPQGRVYGYTF
TRBJ2-1	.	TRBV27	.	TGTGCCAGCAGTTTTGCGGGATCTCACAATGAGCAGTTCTTC	CASSFAGSHNEQFF
TRBJ2-7	.	TRBV4-1	.	TGCGCCAGCAGCCAAGTCTCAGGACAAGGCTACTACGAGCAGTACTTC	CASSQVSGQGYYEQYF
TRBJ2-7	.	TRBV30	TRBD2	TGTGCCTGGAAATCTAGCGGGAGAGCGTACGAGCAGTACTTC	CAWKSSGRAYEQYF
TRBJ1-2	.	TRBV2	.	TGTGCCAGCACCATGCTACAGGGATCCTATGGCTACACCTTC	CASTMLQGSYGYTF